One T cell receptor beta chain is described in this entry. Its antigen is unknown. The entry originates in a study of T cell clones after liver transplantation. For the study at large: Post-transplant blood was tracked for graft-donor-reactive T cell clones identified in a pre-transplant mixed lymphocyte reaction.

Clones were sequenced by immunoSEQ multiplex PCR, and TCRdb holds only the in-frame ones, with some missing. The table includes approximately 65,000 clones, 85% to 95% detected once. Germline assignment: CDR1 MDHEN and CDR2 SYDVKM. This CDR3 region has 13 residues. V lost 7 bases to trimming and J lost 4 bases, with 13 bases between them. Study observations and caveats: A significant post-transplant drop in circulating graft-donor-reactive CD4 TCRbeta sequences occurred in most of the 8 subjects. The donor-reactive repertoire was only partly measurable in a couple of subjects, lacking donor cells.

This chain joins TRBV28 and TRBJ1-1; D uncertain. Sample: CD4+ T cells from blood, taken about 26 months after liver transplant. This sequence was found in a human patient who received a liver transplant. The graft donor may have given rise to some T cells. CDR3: CASIRTAGTEAFF. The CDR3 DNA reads TGTGCCAGCATCAGGACGGCTGGCACTGAAGCTTTCTTT.